This T cell receptor beta chain comes out of a study of T cell responses to AZD1222 COVID-19 vaccine. General observations from the study: Females outnumbered males among donors, who were mostly white British; clonal diversity was possibly underestimated. AZD1222 recipients seropositive at baseline numbered only 6 or 7.

Points on this clone: Its antigen is undetermined.

Sequencing was performed with immunoSEQ multiplex PCR; in TCRdb, only in-frame clones are kept and a portion is missing. The data contain 35,000 to 50,000 clones, about 82% of them singletons. The CDR3 is made up of 12 amino acids. Trimming stripped 2 bases from V and 12 bases from J, with 11 bases between. Germline V gives CDR1 MNHNS, CDR2 SASEGT. This chain joins TRBV6-1 and TRBJ1-5; D unresolved. Sample: peripheral blood, taken 28 days after the second dose of the MenACWY control vaccine. The clonotype originates from an adult who received the MenACWY meningococcal vaccine as a control. In DNA form, the CDR3 reads TGTGCCAGCAGTGAATCGGCACGTCGCCAGCATTTT. Translating gives CASSESARRQHF.